Listed here are 7 T cell receptor beta chains from one sample, sequenced in a study of blood T cell repertoires in COVID-19. TCRdb's copy holds only in-frame clones and misses some; the assay was immunoSEQ multiplex PCR. The sample records roughly 240,000 clones, roughly 86% being singletons. The material sequenced was peripheral blood. Receptors originate from a woman aged 55-70 years who had recovered from COVID-19.

This clone was found a few times. The chain combines TRBV2 with TRBJ2-7; tentative D call: TRBD1 (7 bases). V lost 5 bases and J lost 3, with 17 bases in between. Germline V lookup: CDR1 SNHLY, CDR2 FYNNEI. This CDR3 has 15 residues. In DNA form, the CDR3 reads TGTGCCAGCAGTCTTAAGGGGCAGGGGGGCTACGAGCAGTACTTC. Its translation: CASSLKGQGGYEQYF.

The V gene is TRBV28, the J gene TRBJ1-2; D uncertain. The V end lost 7 bases, the J end lost 3 bases, and 12 bases lay between the germline ends. Germline CDR1 and CDR2: MDHEN and SYDVKM. This CDR3 spans 13 amino acids. This CDR3 is CASIPAGYYGYTF. Written as DNA, the CDR3 is TGTGCCAGCATTCCAGCAGGCTACTATGGCTACACCTTC.

This CDR3 reads CASSQESGVAYEQYF. In DNA, the CDR3 is TGCGCCAGCAGCCAAGAGTCAGGGGTGGCCTACGAGCAGTACTTC. The gene calls are TRBV4-1 and TRBJ2-7; possible D gene TRBD1, 6 bases. In germline, CDR1 is MGHRA, CDR2 YSYEKL. CDR3 length equals 15 residues. V lost 0 bases to trimming and J lost 2 bases, with 11 bases between them.

The chain is built from TRBV19 and TRBJ2-7; TRBD1 aligns across 9 bases. J lost 0 bases, V lost 5 bases, and 8 bases had no gene match. The germline CDR1 and CDR2 sequences are LNHDA and SQIVND (reference sequence). The CDR3 is 16 amino acids. DNA for the CDR3: TGTGCCAGTAGTTTAGTCACGGGACAGGGCTCCTACGAGCAGTACTTC. Translated: CASSLVTGQGSYEQYF.

This rearrangement joins TRBV5-4 to TRBJ2-1, with 11 bases lining up with TRBD2. CDR1 is SGHNT and CDR2 is YYREEE in the germline V gene (reference sequence). The CDR3 loop spans 15 amino acids. Trimming removed 7 bases from V and 10 bases from J; junction bases left unmatched: 13. The CDR3 DNA reads as TGTGCCAGCCGAAAGGTTAGCGGGGGGGCAGGGGAGCAGTTCTTC. This encodes CASRKVSGGAGEQFF.

This chain uses TRBV4-2 with TRBJ2-1; 11 bases fit TRBD1. The CDR3 sequence is 15 residues long. Germline loops: CDR1 LGHNA, CDR2 YNFKEQ. V gave up 6 bases and J gave up 9 bases; unmatched junction bases: 10. CDR3 coding DNA: TGTGCCAGCAGTCACATGGACAGGGGGCCCGTTGAGCAGTTCTTC. It translates to CASSHMDRGPVEQFF.

The chain recombines TRBV3-1 (or the pseudogene TRBV3-2) with TRBJ2-1; weak D call: TRBD2 (6 bases). Trimming stripped 1 base from V and 4 bases from J, with 11 bases between. The CDR3 runs 15 residues. In germline, CDR1 is LGHDT, CDR2 YNNKEL (reference sequence). The CDR3: CASSQGRGLYNEQFF. The CDR3 nucleotides are TGTGCCAGCAGCCAAGGACGGGGACTTTACAATGAGCAGTTCTTC.